Listed here is a single T cell receptor (beta chain). Its specificity is not known. Deletions cut 5 bases from V and 4 bases from J, with 16 bases between. Germline-derived CDR1 and CDR2 are SGHAT and FQNNGV. The CDR3 totals 15 residues. The entry originates in a study of T cell repertoires in cytomegalovirus infection. Study-wide background: HLA-B-restricted CMV epitopes that are well studied were used alongside recently identified HLA-C-restricted ones. Both a matching HLA type and CMV infection were indicated by public TCR beta signatures. Study-level results: It was HLA-C-restricted CMV-specific TCR beta clonotypes that dominated the response ex vivo. Accumulated public TCR beta family frequency recognized individuals carrying CMV together with the relevant HLA.

TCRdb ran MiXCR on the reads and lists one entry per CDR3 protein. The table has about half a million distinct CDR3 sequences, 30% to 40% seen once; the top ten hold around a sixth. The sequencing here drew on cultured PBMCs, taken from culture after CMV antigen stimulation. The receptor comes from a human donor in good health (CMV status not recorded). Some clones in this sample may be carry-over from other donors' samples. This sequence joins TRBV11-2 and TRBJ2-3; D gene uncertain. This chain's CDR3 is CASSPGTRSADTQYF. Written as DNA, the CDR3 is TGTGCCAGCAGCCCAGGTACCCGATCTGCAGATACGCAGTATTTT. Complete variable domain (other parts from reference TRBV11-2 and TRBJ2-3): EAGVAQSPRYKIIEKRQSVAFWCNPISGHATLYWYQQILGQGPKLLIQFQNNGVVDDSQLPKDRFSAERLKGVDSTLKIQPAKLEDSAVYLCASSPGTRSADTQYFGPGTRLTVL.